The next 19 T cell receptor beta chains were all read from a single sample in a study of vaccination effects on CD4 cells after COVID-19. The repertoire was sequenced with immunoSEQ multiplex PCR; TCRdb's copy has only in-frame clones and lacks some. The sample gives over 30,000 clones, roughly 76% of which show up once; 22% is in the top ten. No antigen has been assigned to these receptors. Sequencing in the ViraFEST assay came after antigen-specific CD4+ T cells had been expanded with viral peptide pools, which were used to stimulate PBMC. Cells that had been cultured for 9 to 10 days were the source of isolated CD4+ T cells. None of these healthy vaccinees had been infected with SARS-CoV-2 before vaccination. The sequences come from CD4+ T cells from PBMCs cultured with SARS-CoV-2 spike peptides, collected before COVID-19 vaccination. The receptors shown here come from a human donor who received a COVID-19 vaccine.

The chain combines TRBV27 with TRBJ2-7; D is unclear. This CDR3 contains 13 residues. V dropped 4 bases and J dropped 6 bases, with 13 bases sitting between them. In germline, CDR1 is MNHEY, CDR2 SMNVEV (reference sequence). The CDR3 bases are TGTGCCAGCAGTTCCCCCCAAATCCGCGAGCAGTACTTC. It codes for CASSSPQIREQYF.

The chain is built from TRBV3-1 (or the pseudogene TRBV3-2) and TRBJ2-2; unclear D gene. CDR1 LGHDT and CDR2 YNNKEL come from the germline V gene (reference sequence). Between the trimmed V and J ends, which lost 2 bases and 1 base, there was a span of 8 bases. This CDR3 has 15 amino acids. In nucleotides, the CDR3 is TGTGCCAGCAGCCAAAAGAAGGGGAACACCGGGGAGCTGTTTTTT. Residues: CASSQKKGNTGELFF.

The chain employs TRBV18 and TRBJ1-4; 8 bases map to TRBD1. The CDR3 is 16 amino acids. Trimming cost V 4 bases and J 6 bases; bases outside gene matches: 10. The germline CDR1 and CDR2 sequences are KGHSH and LQKENI. As DNA, the CDR3 is TGTGCCAGCTCACAGAACGGACAGGGAGGGGATGAAAAACTGTTTTTT. It encodes CASSQNGQGGDEKLFF.

This chain connects TRBV12-3 or TRBV12-4 to TRBJ1-2, with D maybe TRBD1 (6 bases). The CDR3 length is 13 residues. The ends were cut back, 2 bases at V and 8 bases at J, with 12 bases in the middle. Written as DNA, the CDR3 is TGTGCCAGCAGTTTAAGGGGGGCGTGGGGCTACACCTTC. It yields the protein CASSLRGAWGYTF.

This clone came up many times. V and J are TRBV2 and TRBJ2-6; 8 bases are shared with TRBD1. The CDR3 is 17 amino acids. Trimming cost V 4 bases and J 0 bases; bases outside gene matches: 5. Germline V lookup: CDR1 SNHLY, CDR2 FYNNEI. CDR3 loop: CASSGGTGRSGANVLTF. Here the CDR3 DNA reads TGTGCCAGCAGTGGGGGGACAGGCCGCTCTGGGGCCAACGTCCTGACTTTC.

The genes are TRBV3-1 (or the pseudogene TRBV3-2) and TRBJ2-5; 8 bases align to TRBD1. The V gene's germline CDR1 is LGHDT and CDR2 YNNKEL (reference sequence). V shed 4 bases, J shed 1 base, and the junction held 2 bases outside the gene matches. The CDR3 length is 14 residues. The CDR3, as DNA: TGTGCCAGCAGCCGTGGACAGGGCCAAGAGACCCAGTACTTC. Protein product: CASSRGQGQETQYF.

This clone was picked up one time. This chain links TRBV19 with TRBJ1-1, with 7 positions matching TRBD1. The CDR3 runs 14 residues. Unmatched junction bases numbered 11, after V lost 7 bases and J lost 6 bases. Germline V gives CDR1 LNHDA, CDR2 SQIVND (reference sequence). The CDR3 sequence is CASTPTGTAPEAFF. The CDR3 DNA follows: TGTGCCAGTACCCCAACGGGGACAGCACCTGAAGCTTTCTTT.

This chain connects TRBV28 to TRBJ1-2; tentatively, D is TRBD1 (6 bases). This CDR3 region has 12 residues. Germline V gene data show CDR1 as MDHEN and CDR2 as SYDVKM. Trimming removed 6 bases at V and 8 bases at J, with 13 bases between. In DNA form, the CDR3 reads TGTGCCAGCAGACAGAGGGGGTGGGGCTACACCTTC. This sequence encodes CASRQRGWGYTF.

This CDR3 is CASSLGSGNTIYF. Here the CDR3 DNA reads TGTGCCAGCAGCTTAGGCTCTGGAAACACCATATATTTT. The chain employs TRBV11-2 and TRBJ1-3; D is uncertain. The CDR3 contains 13 residues. V lost 1 base to trimming and J lost 0 bases, with 1 base between them. Germline CDR1 SGHAT, CDR2 FQNNGV.

This clone occurred once. V and J are TRBV6-2 or TRBV6-3 and TRBJ2-6, with D perhaps matching TRBD1 (5 bases). The CDR3 contains 17 residues. Germline-derived CDR1 and CDR2 are MNHEY and SVGEGT. Trimming pared 6 bases from V and 0 bases from J, leaving 15 bases between. The CDR3 bases are TGTGCCAGCAGCCCACCTACAGGTATCTCTGGGGCCAACGTCCTGACTTTC. Encoded protein: CASSPPTGISGANVLTF.

The rearrangement links TRBV27 to TRBJ2-3; possible D gene TRBD2, 6 bases. Germline assignment: CDR1 MNHEY and CDR2 SMNVEV (reference sequence). Trimming took off 2 bases at V and 0 bases at J, with 12 bases between the two ends. The CDR3 is 16 residues long. CDR3 coding DNA: TGTGCCAGCAGTTTAAGGCGGGGATCTAGCACAGATACGCAGTATTTT. As protein: CASSLRRGSSTDTQYF.

J is TRBJ2-7 and V is TRBV2; 12 bases agree with TRBD1. The J segment lost 7 bases and the V segment lost 8 bases, leaving 6 bases of the junction unmatched. CDR3 length: 13 residues. Looked up from germline, CDR1 is SNHLY and CDR2 is FYNNEI. The CDR3 region has the DNA TGTGCCAGCCTACGGGACAGGGGGCAAGAGCAGTACTTC. Translated, it gives CASLRDRGQEQYF.

This clone was observed a few times. This chain connects TRBV7-6 to TRBJ1-6, with 9 bases lining up with TRBD1. With V trimmed by 4 bases and J by 7 bases, 5 bases remained unmatched. CDR3 length equals 15 residues. Germline V gene lookup returns CDR1 SGHVS and CDR2 FNYEAQ. The CDR3 nucleotides read TGTGCCAGCAGCTCGGGACAGGGAGGGAATTCACCCCTCCACTTT. Translating gives CASSSGQGGNSPLHF. The whole variable domain, filled in from reference TRBV7-6 and TRBJ1-6, reads GAGVSQSPRYKVTKRGQDVALRCDPISGHVSLYWYRQALGQGPEFLTYFNYEAQQDKSGLPNDRFSAERPEGSISTLTIQRTEQRDSAMYRCASSSGQGGNSPLHFGNGTRLTVT.

This clone was recorded a few times. Its ends do not fully match the called genes, so a read error is possible. J is TRBJ2-3 and V is TRBV7-7; 8 bases fit TRBD2. Germline lookup yields CDR1 SSHAT and CDR2 FNYEAQ (reference sequence). CDR3 size: 16 residues. CDR3 sequence: CASSSGAGAGTDTQYF. The CDR3 region has the DNA TGTGCTAGCAGCTCGGGAGCGGGAGCGGGCACAGATACGCAGTATTTT.

CDR3 residues: CASSELTGTGYTF. Written as DNA, the CDR3 is TGTGCCAGCAGTGAATTGACAGGGACCGGCTACACCTTC. The gene calls are TRBV12-3 or TRBV12-4 and TRBJ1-2, with 7 bases that match TRBD1. J was trimmed by 8 bases and V by 5 bases; bases with no gene match: 8. The CDR3 runs 13 residues.

This chain uses TRBV10-3 with TRBJ2-1, with D possibly being TRBD1 (5 bases). The germline CDR1 and CDR2 sequences are ENHRY and SYGVKD. Deletions cut 0 bases from V and 6 bases from J, with 15 bases between. The CDR3 is 16 amino acids. The CDR3 sequence: CAISESTVVGSNEQFF. CDR3 in DNA: TGTGCCATCAGTGAGTCGACAGTAGTGGGGTCCAATGAGCAGTTCTTC.

The chain links TRBV6-1 to TRBJ2-3; 9 bases align to TRBD2. After removal of 7 bases from V and 2 bases from J, the junction contained 1 base not matched to a gene. Germline CDR1 reads MNHNS; CDR2 reads SASEGT. The CDR3 loop spans 13 amino acids. CDR3 loop: CASKRGDTDTQYF. CDR3 DNA sequence: TGTGCCAGCAAGCGGGGGGACACAGATACGCAGTATTTT.

The chain carries TRBV16 and TRBJ1-1, with D perhaps matching TRBD1 (5 bases). From germline, CDR1 is KGHSY and CDR2 FQNENV. The germline V and J ends were trimmed by 0 bases and 1 base, with 6 bases remaining between them. This CDR3 has 14 amino acids. DNA of the CDR3: TGTGCCAGCAGCCAATCGGGGCAGAACACTGAAGCTTTCTTT. Translation gives CASSQSGQNTEAFF. Using reference TRBV16 and TRBJ1-1 for the parts outside the CDR3, the full variable domain is GEEVAQTPKHLVRGEGQKAKLYCAPIKGHSYVFWYQQVLKNEFKFLISFQNENVFDETGMPKERFSAKCLPNSPCSLEIQATKLEDSAVYFCASSQSGQNTEAFFGQGTRLTVV.

This clone was seen a handful of times. The gene calls are TRBV6-5 and TRBJ2-7, with D possibly TRBD2 on 5 matching bases. Germline V gene lookup returns CDR1 MNHEY and CDR2 SVGAGI. The CDR3 loop spans 15 amino acids. Trimming stripped 0 bases from V and 2 bases from J, with 11 bases between. The CDR3 loop is CASSYSSEGTYEQYF. In DNA form, the CDR3 reads TGTGCCAGCAGTTACTCTTCCGAGGGAACCTACGAGCAGTACTTC.